The T cell receptor (beta chain) described here comes from a study of blood T cell repertoires in COVID-19. Across the whole study: T cells, B-cell-depleted T cells, or PBMCs supplied cDNA or gDNA.

As originally analysed: Reference gene primer amplification yielded estimated nucleated cell counts. Clones were read by immunoSEQ multiplex PCR, and TCRdb kept only the in-frame ones, dropping some. Clonal size and the V and J genes are those of that table, whereas D and trimming came from the DNA. The repertoire holds roughly 120,000 clones, with roughly 82% as singletons. This CDR3 has 13 amino acids. V was clipped by 4 bases and J by 5 bases, with 12 bases between them. CDR1 and CDR2 (germline): LGHDT, YNNKEL (reference sequence). V gene TRBV3-1 (or the pseudogene TRBV3-2) combines with J gene TRBJ2-7; D is uncertain. This receptor was identified in a woman in her 40s with acute or convalescent COVID-19. Sequencing input: peripheral blood. The CDR3 coding sequence is TGTGCCAGCAGCCGAGCTAGAGCCCACGAGCAGTACTTC. Its translation is CASSRARAHEQYF.